The 12 T cell receptor beta chains below all came from one sample that was sequenced in a study of blood T cell repertoires in COVID-19 (dated by TCRdb to 2018 to 2020). Library method: the immunoSEQ multiplex PCR assay. TCRdb retrieved this table from immuneACCESS and kept in-frame rearrangements only. Not all clones are present; in checked studies, unresolved V genes account for under half, and no reason is known for the remainder. The sample includes some 280,000 clones, with approximately 91% observed a single time. The top ten hold just under 0.95% of the sample. Sequenced input: peripheral blood. All receptors come from a woman aged 40 to 49 who had recovered from COVID-19.

The rearrangement links TRBV27 to TRBJ2-1; 11 nucleotides match TRBD1. V trimming: 0 bases; J trimming: 5 bases; junction bases outside the gene matches: 9. CDR1 is MNHEY and CDR2 is SMNVEV in the germline V gene (reference sequence). The CDR3 is made up of 18 amino acids. DNA for the CDR3: TGTGCCAGCAGTTTATCCATGTGGGGGACAGGGGGGGACAATGAGCAGTTCTTC. It encodes CASSLSMWGTGGDNEQFF.

Points on this clone: The sample carries other DNA sequences with the same CDR3. V is TRBV5-1 and J is TRBJ1-3; perhaps TRBD1 as D (5 bases). The CDR3 totals 14 residues. V was pared by 0 bases and J by 4 bases, with 8 bases between. Germline loops: CDR1 SGHRS, CDR2 YFSETQ. Here the CDR3 reads CASSLVAGGNTIYF. For the CDR3, the DNA is TGCGCCAGCAGCTTGGTAGCAGGGGGAAACACCATATATTTT.

J is TRBJ2-6 and V is TRBV13; 11 bases line up with TRBD2. The junction had 7 bases not matched to a gene; V was cut back by 5 bases and J by 1 base. The CDR3 has 18 residues. Germline CDR1 PRHDT, CDR2 FYEKMQ (reference sequence). The CDR3 sequence is CASSRRTSGLSGANVLTF. The DNA for the CDR3 is TGTGCCAGCAGCCGACGGACTAGCGGGCTTTCTGGGGCCAACGTCCTGACTTTC.

The genes are TRBV30 and TRBJ1-1; 7 bases are a match to TRBD1. The CDR3 spans 13 residues. Losses at the gene ends were 5 bases for V and 0 bases for J; bases not matched to a gene: 3. Germline values: CDR1 GTSNPN, CDR2 SVGIG (reference sequence). Here the CDR3 reads CAWRDSLNTEAFF. The CDR3 region has the DNA TGTGCCTGGCGGGACAGCCTGAACACTGAAGCTTTCTTT. Full variable domain (remainder filled in from reference TRBV30 and TRBJ1-1): SQTIHQWPATLVQPVGSPLSLECTVEGTSNPNLYWYRQAAGRGLQLLFYSVGIGQISSEVPQNLSASRPQDRQFILSSKKLLLSDSGFYLCAWRDSLNTEAFFGQGTRLTVV.

The V and J genes are TRBV12-3 or TRBV12-4 and TRBJ2-3; D uncertain. There are 12 residues in the CDR3. Between the trimmed V and J ends, which lost 7 bases and 2 bases, there was a span of 7 bases. DNA of the CDR3: TGTGCCAGCACCGGAGTCACAGATACGCAGTATTTT. This codes for CASTGVTDTQYF.

J is TRBJ2-1 and V is TRBV6-1, with D perhaps TRBD1 (6 bases). Per germline, CDR1 MNHNS and CDR2 SASEGT. CDR3 length: 16 residues. Trimming shortened V by 3 bases and J by 5 bases, and 17 bases separated the two germline ends. The CDR3 loop is CASSDFNRELHNEQFF. The DNA for the CDR3 is TGTGCCAGCAGTGATTTTAACAGGGAGCTCCACAATGAGCAGTTCTTC.

This chain connects TRBV6-5 to TRBJ1-4, with D perhaps TRBD1 (6 bases). Germline loops: CDR1 MNHEY, CDR2 SVGAGI. Trimming pared 0 bases from V and 8 bases from J, leaving 16 bases between. The CDR3 extends over 16 amino acids. The chain's CDR3 is CASSYSWAGVKEKLFF. The CDR3 DNA sequence: TGTGCCAGCAGTTACTCGTGGGCAGGGGTCAAAGAAAAACTGTTTTTT.

The rearrangement links TRBV4-2 to TRBJ1-5; the match to TRBD1 covers 11 bases. V trimming: 1 base; J trimming: 0 bases; junction bases outside the gene matches: 2. This CDR3 spans 17 amino acids. Per germline, CDR1 LGHNA and CDR2 YNFKEQ. The CDR3 loop reads CASSQGDRGDSNQPQHF. The DNA for the CDR3 is TGTGCCAGCAGCCAAGGGGACAGGGGGGATAGCAATCAGCCCCAGCATTTT.

CDR3 sequence (DNA): TGTGCCACCAGTGATTTACAGGGTCCAGGTGGTGAGCAGTTCTTC. It is translated as CATSDLQGPGGEQFF. The V call is TRBV24-1, the J call TRBJ2-1; a weak D match, TRBD1 (6 bases). V was clipped by 1 base and J by 9 bases, with 15 bases between them. The CDR3 is 15 amino acids. The germline V gene has CDR1 KGHDR and CDR2 SFDVKD.

The chain carries TRBV6-5 and TRBJ2-7; D may be TRBD1 or TRBD2 (5 bases each). Per germline, CDR1 MNHEY and CDR2 SVGAGI. The CDR3 covers 15 residues. Trimming removed 4 bases from V and 0 bases from J, with 13 bases in between. The CDR3 protein is CASSFSGRSSYEQYF. DNA for the CDR3: TGTGCCAGCAGTTTCTCGGGGCGGAGCTCCTACGAGCAGTACTTC.

V is TRBV3-1 (or the pseudogene TRBV3-2) and J is TRBJ2-3, with 10 bases identical to TRBD2. From germline, CDR1 is LGHDT and CDR2 YNNKEL (reference sequence). The CDR3 is 16 residues long. J lost 6 bases, V lost 2 bases, and 8 bases had no gene match. The CDR3 bases are TGTGCCAGCAGCCAACTACTAGCGGGAACATCGGATACGCAGTATTTT. It codes for CASSQLLAGTSDTQYF.

In this sample, this clone turned up once. This sequence joins TRBV5-4 and TRBJ2-1; 11 bases are a match to TRBD1. The germline V gene encodes CDR1 SGHNT and CDR2 YYREEE (reference sequence). This CDR3 has 15 amino acids. J gave up 6 bases and V 4 bases, and 6 bases lay outside the gene matches. CDR3 nucleotide sequence: TGTGCCAGCAGCCCTACCGGGACAGGGGGCAATGAGCAGTTCTTC. Encoded protein: CASSPTGTGGNEQFF.